The 31 T cell receptor beta chains reported below all come from one sample, sequenced in a study of T cells in Graves' hyperthyroidism and ophthalmopathy. The CDR3 regions of TCR beta were amplified from RNA transcripts. HTBI primers were the set used in a first-round RT-PCR of the TCR CDR3. TCRdb ran MiXCR on the multiplex PCR reads and lists one entry per CDR3 protein. The sample has some 600,000 distinct CDR3 sequences; around 13% are singletons. Sequencing input: blood. The receptors shown here come from a woman aged 30 to 39 with Graves' hyperthyroidism that later progressed to Graves' ophthalmopathy.

Of note for this clonotype: Being one base from a much bigger clone, this may be a read error. Because the CDR3 is missing its conserved closing phenylalanine or tryptophan, this is likely a read error. This chain joins TRBV30 and TRBJ2-5; perhaps D is TRBD1 or TRBD2 (5 bases each). Germline V gene sequence: CDR1 GTSNPN, CDR2 SVGIG (reference sequence). The CDR3 loop spans 14 amino acids. Trimming left V 8 bases short and J 2 bases short, with 18 bases between. The CDR3 nucleotides are TGTGCCCGGTCTCTATGGGGGTCACAAGAGACCCAGTACCTC. This sequence encodes CARSLWGSQETQYL.

The CDR3 DNA follows: TGTGCCAGCAGTTACTCGGGGGGGCCCGAAGCTTTCTTT. This gives the protein CASSYSGGPEAFF. The gene calls are TRBV6-5 and TRBJ1-1; a possible D gene is TRBD1 (6 bases). Germline CDR1 is MNHEY and CDR2 is SVGAGI. Trimming shortened V by 0 bases and J by 8 bases, and 10 bases separated the two germline ends. The CDR3 consists of 13 residues.

Turning to this clonotype: This may arise from a read error, as a much more abundant clone is one base away. The rearrangement links TRBV20-1 to TRBJ2-1, with 7 bases aligning to TRBD1. The J call may be wrong; the DNA end is better matched by TRBJ2-7. The CDR3 totals 14 residues. CDR1 is DFQATT, CDR2 SNEGSKA, per germline (reference sequence). The CDR3 sequence: CSATGTASYNEQYF. CDR3 in DNA: TGCAGTGCTACTGGGACAGCATCCTACAATGAGCAGTACTTC.

In its sample, this clonotype was seen many times. The CDR3 coding sequence is TGCAGTGCTAGCGGGTTTTTCTACAATGAGCAGTTCTTC. It is translated as CSASGFFYNEQFF. The J gene is TRBJ2-1, the V gene TRBV20-1, with D unresolved. Germline lookup yields CDR1 DFQATT and CDR2 SNEGSKA (reference sequence). This CDR3 is 13 amino acids long. The V gene lost 3 bases and the J gene lost 3 bases, with 9 bases spanning the gap.

This clonotype appeared a single time. The V and J genes are TRBV5-1 and TRBJ1-1, with unresolved D. The V end lost 7 bases, the J end lost 2 bases, and 9 bases lay between the germline ends. Germline CDR1 reads SGHRS; CDR2 reads YFSETQ. The CDR3 loop spans 12 amino acids. CDR3 region: CASEGANTEAFF. Here the CDR3 DNA reads TGCGCCAGCGAAGGAGCCAACACTGAAGCTTTCTTT. Based on the CDR3 plus reference TRBV5-1 and TRBJ1-1, the full variable domain is KAGVTQTPRYLIKTRGQQVTLSCSPISGHRSVSWYQQTPGQGLQFLFEYFSETQRNKGNFPGRFSGRQFSNSRSEMNVSTLELGDSALYLCASEGANTEAFFGQGTRLTVV.

This clonotype was seen ten or more times. J is TRBJ1-3 and V is TRBV2, with unresolved D. CDR3 length: 13 amino acids. The germline V gene has CDR1 SNHLY and CDR2 FYNNEI. The V end lost 2 bases, the J end lost 7 bases, and 9 bases lay between the germline ends. The CDR3 nucleotides are TGTGCCAGCAGTGAACAGGATGGGAACACCATATATTTT. Translated, it gives CASSEQDGNTIYF.

The table lists this clonotype with a few counts. The rearrangement joins TRBV19 to TRBJ1-1, with D hard to call. The V end lost 4 bases, the J end lost 7 bases, and 7 bases lay between the germline ends. Germline loops: CDR1 LNHDA, CDR2 SQIVND (reference sequence). This CDR3 region has 11 residues. The CDR3 DNA reads TGTGCCAGTAGTAGATACGGTGAAGCTTTCTTT. The encoded protein is CASSRYGEAFF. The full variable domain, its missing parts supplied by reference TRBV19 and TRBJ1-1, is DGGITQSPKYLFRKEGQNVTLSCEQNLNHDAMYWYRQDPGQGLRLIYYSQIVNDFQKGDIAEGYSVSREKKESFPLTVTSAQKNPTAFYLCASSRYGEAFFGQGTRLTVV.

This clonotype has ten or more counts. This chain links TRBV3-1 with TRBJ2-2, with TRBD1 identical over 8 bases. CDR1 LGHDT and CDR2 YNNKEL come from the germline V gene (reference sequence). V was pared by 2 bases and J by 8 bases, with 16 bases of the junction left unmatched. The CDR3 runs to 18 residues. This chain's CDR3 is CASSQSGSAGGLRGELFF. In DNA form, the CDR3 reads TGTGCCAGCAGCCAATCCGGGTCGGCAGGGGGCCTCCGGGGGGAGCTGTTTTTT.

This clonotype was seen a handful of times. This chain links TRBV5-1 with TRBJ2-7; 12 positions match TRBD2. Trimming cost V 2 bases and J 6 bases; bases outside gene matches: 15. Germline V gene data show CDR1 as SGHRS and CDR2 as YFSETQ. This CDR3 contains 18 residues. The CDR3 region is CASSFNWTSGTSVAEQYF. DNA of the CDR3: TGCGCCAGCAGCTTTAACTGGACTAGCGGGACATCGGTAGCCGAGCAGTACTTC.

This clonotype was observed many times. The chain couples TRBV5-1 to TRBJ1-1; D call uncertain. The V end lost 6 bases, the J end lost 1 base, and 10 bases lay between the germline ends. CDR1 is SGHRS and CDR2 is YFSETQ in the germline V gene. This CDR3 contains 13 residues. The CDR3 DNA sequence: TGCGCCAGCACTGAGGCGTCGAACACTGAAGCTTTCTTT. Translating it yields CASTEASNTEAFF.

This clonotype was seen repeatedly, ten times or more. The genes are TRBV9 and TRBJ2-7; 14 bases agree with TRBD2. Trimming removed 0 bases from V and 5 bases from J; junction bases left unmatched: 4. Germline V gives CDR1 SGDLS, CDR2 YYNGEE. This CDR3 comprises 16 residues. CDR3 sequence: CASSVGEGLAGDEQYF. The CDR3 DNA reads as TGTGCCAGCAGCGTAGGTGAGGGACTAGCGGGAGACGAGCAGTACTTC.

In this sample, this clonotype turned up many times. The V and J genes are TRBV9 and TRBJ2-7; possibly TRBD2 for D (5 bases). Trimming pared 3 bases from V and 5 bases from J, leaving 12 bases between. The germline V gene has CDR1 SGDLS and CDR2 YYNGEE. The CDR3 is 13 residues long. This CDR3 reads CASSALVRDEQYF. The CDR3, as DNA: TGTGCCAGCAGCGCACTAGTTCGAGACGAGCAGTACTTC.

This clonotype was recorded many times. J is TRBJ2-1 and V is TRBV3-1; D gene uncertain. Germline V gene lookup returns CDR1 LGHDT and CDR2 YNNKEL (reference sequence). The CDR3 has 11 amino acids. V gave up 6 bases and J gave up 12 bases, with 12 bases separating them. The CDR3 sequence is CASSISDGQFF. In nucleotides, the CDR3 is TGTGCCAGCAGTATAAGCGATGGGCAGTTCTTC.

This clonotype was counted a few times. V and J are TRBV19 and TRBJ1-1; D is unresolved. With 7 bases removed from V and 1 base from J, the gap between germline ends came to 16 bases. The germline V gene encodes CDR1 LNHDA and CDR2 SQIVND (reference sequence). The CDR3 has 15 residues. CDR3 loop: CASIPTPPENTEAFF. In nucleotides, the CDR3 is TGTGCCAGTATCCCGACACCCCCAGAGAACACTGAAGCTTTCTTT.

This clonotype was counted at least ten times. This sequence joins TRBV20-1 and TRBJ1-1; 7 nucleotides agree with TRBD1. The V gene end was trimmed by 3 bases and the J gene end by 7 bases; junction bases not matched to a gene: 5. Germline CDR1 reads DFQATT; CDR2 reads SNEGSKA (reference sequence). The CDR3 totals 12 residues. The CDR3 DNA is TGCAGTGCTAGGGCGGGACAGCTTGAAGCTTTCTTT. Amino acids: CSARAGQLEAFF.

At least ten counts were recorded for this clonotype. The CDR3: CASSLAASLAYEQYF. CDR3 nucleotides: TGTGCCAGCAGCTTGGCGGCCAGCCTAGCCTACGAGCAGTACTTC. The rearrangement joins TRBV5-5 to TRBJ2-7, with D unresolved. V lost 0 bases and J 2 bases, leaving 12 bases between the germline ends. CDR3 length equals 15 residues. The germline V gene encodes CDR1 SGHKS and CDR2 YYEKEE (reference sequence).

Remarks on this clonotype: A much larger clone lies a single base off, so this may be a read error. V gene TRBV20-1 combines with J gene TRBJ2-1, with 12 bases that match TRBD2. Trimming at V came to 7 bases and at J to 0 bases, leaving 19 bases not matched to a gene. This CDR3 contains 20 residues. Germline loops: CDR1 DFQATT, CDR2 SNEGSKA (reference sequence). Here the CDR3 reads CSVTAVGTSGLSGSYNEQFF. The CDR3 region has the DNA TGCAGTGTTACAGCGGTAGGGACTAGCGGGCTATCAGGCTCCTACAATGAGCAGTTCTTC.

The chain has TRBV7-9 and TRBJ1-3; D is uncertain. Germline CDR1 reads SEHNR; CDR2 reads FQNEAQ (reference sequence). The CDR3 is 13 amino acids. V was clipped by 4 bases and J by 2 bases, with 6 bases between them. In DNA form, the CDR3 reads TGTGCCAGCAGCTCGAGTGCTGGAAACACCATATATTTT. Encoded protein: CASSSSAGNTIYF.

This clonotype was seen only a few times. The V call is TRBV29-1, the J call TRBJ2-3; a weak D match, TRBD2 (5 bases). Trimming stripped 5 bases from V and 6 bases from J, with 18 bases between. Germline values: CDR1 SQVTM, CDR2 ANQGSEA. The CDR3 consists of 14 residues. The CDR3 loop is CSVSGLPGGDTQYF. The DNA for the CDR3 is TGCAGCGTTTCTGGACTCCCCGGTGGGGATACGCAGTATTTT.

This clonotype was observed a few times. The gene calls are TRBV12-5 and TRBJ1-2, with a tentative D call TRBD1 (6 bases). CDR1 LGHNT and CDR2 FRNRAP come from the germline V gene. The V end was cut by 5 bases, the J end by 6 bases, with 16 bases between. The CDR3 has 14 residues. The CDR3 nucleotides are TGTGCTAGTGGTCTCAGGGGTAAAGGAGATGGCTACACCTTC. As protein: CASGLRGKGDGYTF. The entire variable domain, with the rest obtained from reference TRBV12-5 and TRBJ1-2, is as follows: DARVTQTPRHKVTEMGQEVTMRCQPILGHNTVFWYRQTMMQGLELLAYFRNRAPLDDSGMPKDRFSAEMPDATLATLKIQPSEPRDSAVYFCASGLRGKGDGYTFGSGTRLTVV.

Ten or more counts support this clonotype. The chain carries TRBV20-1 and TRBJ2-2; D uncertain. V was pared by 3 bases and J by 0 bases, with 8 bases between. Looked up from germline, CDR1 is DFQATT and CDR2 is SNEGSKA (reference sequence). The CDR3 covers 14 residues. The CDR3 nucleotides are TGCAGTGCTAGTTCTGATGCGAACACCGGGGAGCTGTTTTTT. Its protein is CSASSDANTGELFF.

There are many counts of this clonotype. The chain employs TRBV9 and TRBJ2-3, with 9 bases aligning to TRBD2. Germline V CDR1 and CDR2: SGDLS, YYNGEE. The CDR3 covers 15 residues. V trimming: 6 bases; J trimming: 2 bases; junction bases outside the gene matches: 7. CDR3 nucleotide sequence: TGTGCCAGCAACAAGGGCGGGAGGGACACAGATACGCAGTATTTT. This sequence encodes CASNKGGRDTDTQYF. Together with reference TRBV9 and TRBJ2-3, the CDR3 gives the full variable domain: DSGVTQTPKHLITATGQRVTLRCSPRSGDLSVYWYQQSLDQGLQFLIQYYNGEERAKGNILERFSAQQFPDLHSELNLSSLELGDSALYFCASNKGGRDTDTQYFGPGTRLTVL.

This clonotype was found many times. This may be a read error, as it is one base from a much larger clone. The chain has TRBV28 and TRBJ1-1; D remains unclear. Trimming removed 7 bases at V and 4 bases at J, with 19 bases between. The germline V gene has CDR1 MDHEN and CDR2 SYDVKM. The CDR3 consists of 15 residues. CDR3 sequence reads: CASTLGTVESTEAFF. CDR3 bases: TGTGCCAGCACCCTCGGCACAGTCGAGAGCACTGAAGCTTTCTTT.

This clonotype was detected many times. The chain is built from TRBV30 and TRBJ1-5; TRBD1 might be the D (5 bases). CDR3 length equals 14 residues. Between the trimmed V and J ends, which lost 0 bases and 4 bases, there was a span of 10 bases. Germline values: CDR1 GTSNPN, CDR2 SVGIG (reference sequence). The CDR3 here is CAWSVGGGNQPQHF. CDR3 nucleotide sequence: TGTGCCTGGAGTGTGGGGGGGGGGAATCAGCCCCAGCATTTT. The entire variable domain, with the rest obtained from reference TRBV30 and TRBJ1-5, is as follows: SQTIHQWPATLVQPVGSPLSLECTVEGTSNPNLYWYRQAAGRGLQLLFYSVGIGQISSEVPQNLSASRPQDRQFILSSKKLLLSDSGFYLCAWSVGGGNQPQHFGDGTRLSIL.

The rearrangement uses TRBV2 and TRBJ2-3; D call uncertain. This CDR3 spans 15 amino acids. Trimming took off 8 bases at V and 0 bases at J, with 15 bases between the two ends. Germline CDR1 reads SNHLY; CDR2 reads FYNNEI. For the CDR3, the DNA is TGTGCCAGCGGTCGGGTGGAGACAAGCACAGATACGCAGTATTTT. It codes for CASGRVETSTDTQYF.

This clonotype was counted only a few times. The chain uses TRBV6-4 and TRBJ2-7; D is undetermined. In germline, CDR1 is MRHNA, CDR2 SNTAGT. Trimming pared 6 bases from V and 3 bases from J, leaving 18 bases between. The CDR3 runs 15 residues. The CDR3 nucleotides are TGTGCCAGCAGCGAACCGGGCCTTTCCCTCTACGAGCAGTACTTC. This gives the protein CASSEPGLSLYEQYF.

The rearrangement joins TRBV19 to TRBJ1-1; 7 bases agree with TRBD1. V dropped 8 bases and J dropped 3; count of bases not matched to a gene: 12. CDR3 length equals 15 residues. Germline CDR1 reads LNHDA; CDR2 reads SQIVND (reference sequence). The CDR3 coding sequence is TGTGCCAGTGGGGGGCAGGGGGGGACGGACACTGAAGCTTTCTTT. This encodes CASGGQGGTDTEAFF. The full variable domain, in which reference TRBV19 and TRBJ1-1 provide the parts outside the CDR3, is DGGITQSPKYLFRKEGQNVTLSCEQNLNHDAMYWYRQDPGQGLRLIYYSQIVNDFQKGDIAEGYSVSREKKESFPLTVTSAQKNPTAFYLCASGGQGGTDTEAFFGQGTRLTVV.

This clonotype was seen repeatedly, ten times or more. V and J are TRBV12-3 or TRBV12-4 and TRBJ1-6; D gene unclear. Between the trimmed V and J ends, which lost 2 bases and 7 bases, there was a span of 12 bases. The CDR3 is 15 amino acids. CDR3 bases: TGTGCCAGCAGTTTACGCTCGGGAGAAAATTCACCCCTCCACTTT. As protein: CASSLRSGENSPLHF.

As regards this clonotype: One junction end disagrees with the germline gene, perhaps due to a read error. The V call is TRBV5-1, the J call TRBJ1-6, with D tentatively TRBD1 (5 bases). CDR1 and CDR2 (germline): SGHRS, YFSETQ. The CDR3 has 17 residues. CDR3 DNA: TGTGCCAGCAGCTCCGGATTCAGGGCATACTTTCGGGCACCCCTCCACTTT. Translating it yields CASSSGFRAYFRAPLHF.

The chain combines TRBV7-3 with TRBJ1-1; no reliable D call. The CDR3 has 13 residues. The germline V gene encodes CDR1 SGHTA and CDR2 FQGTGA. Deletions cut 4 bases from V and 3 bases from J, with 9 bases between. The CDR3 DNA is TGTGCCAGCAGCTCCCTCCGGGACACTGAAGCTTTCTTT. Translation: CASSSLRDTEAFF. The full variable domain, completed using reference TRBV7-3 and TRBJ1-1, is GAGVSQTPSNKVTEKGKYVELRCDPISGHTALYWYRQSLGQGPEFLIYFQGTGAADDSGLPNDRFFAVRPEGSVSTLKIQRTERGDSAVYLCASSSLRDTEAFFGQGTRLTVV.

Many counts were recorded for this clonotype. The chain links TRBV28 to TRBJ2-1; no clear D. The CDR3 contains 14 residues. V was trimmed by 5 bases and J by 2 bases, leaving 10 bases between them. Germline CDR1 is MDHEN and CDR2 is SYDVKM. CDR3 sequence: CASSPAVAYNEQFF. DNA of the CDR3: TGTGCCAGCAGTCCCGCGGTAGCCTACAATGAGCAGTTCTTC.